The sequence of this T cell receptor (beta chain) was determined in a study of cytomegalovirus exposure and HLA in healthy donors. Background on the study: The Caucasian-associated ancestry cluster contained about four fifths of the approximately 420 genotyped donors.

Germline values: CDR1 MDHEN, CDR2 SYDVKM. The V segment lost 4 bases and the J segment 3 bases; nucleotides outside the gene matches: 7. CDR3 size: 15 residues. Researchers ran the PCR with 60 Vbeta and 13 Jbeta primers. Generated by immunoSEQ multiplex PCR, the TCRdb table keeps only in-frame clones and is missing some. The data show 90,000 to 130,000 clones, and the top ten clones hold around 7%. Regarding donors, all were healthy bone marrow donors. The material sequenced was PBMCs. This sequence originates from a man aged 40-50 years in good health and CMV-seropositive. This sequence joins TRBV28 and TRBJ2-7, with 9 bases that match TRBD1. CDR3 residues: CASSSGGQGNYEQYF. The CDR3 DNA sequence: TGTGCCAGCAGTTCAGGGGGACAGGGCAACTACGAGCAGTACTTC.